Sequencing of this TCR beta chain was carried out in a study of blood T cell repertoires in COVID-19. By sample fraction, this clone is medium-sized. Authors' data handling: Estimation of nucleated cell counts was performed using reference gene primer amplification. Method: immunoSEQ multiplex PCR; TCRdb's copy keeps in-frame clones and lacks some. V and J calls and clone size are copied from that table; D and trimming were computed from the DNA. The repertoire holds 45,000 to 75,000 clones, with approximately 86% as singletons. Trimming shortened V by 7 bases and J by 1 base, and 13 bases separated the two germline ends. The germline V gene encodes CDR1 MNHEY and CDR2 SVGAGI. The CDR3 runs to 14 residues.

Specimen: peripheral blood. This receptor was identified in a man in his sixties with acute or convalescent COVID-19. The chain employs TRBV6-5 and TRBJ2-5; D might be TRBD1 (7 bases). DNA of the CDR3: TGTGCCAGCACCCAGGGGGGCTTCCAAGAGACCCAGTACTTC. It encodes CASTQGGFQETQYF.